The T cell receptor beta chain described here comes from a study of T-cell reconstitution after alpha-beta-depleted transplantation in children. The TCRbeta library was prepared with unique molecular identifiers. MiXCR, applied by TCRdb to the PCR reads, yields one record per CDR3 protein. The table includes hundreds of thousands of distinct CDR3 sequences, around 15% detected once. Ten or more counts support this clonotype. Its target is not known. Germline is not matched at one junction end, which may reflect a read error. Study-wide findings and caveats: Reported findings indicate that, about two months after transplant, alpha-beta T cells came from several hundred expanded clones, which were derived from non-depleted graft cells. It was surviving recipient T cells and thymic progenitors that gave some patients high TCRbeta diversity at day 60. T-cell counts and diversity at one year following transplant were attributed mainly to newly produced T cells.

The CDR3 sequence is 15 residues long. CDR1 and CDR2 from the germline V gene are MNHEY and SVGAGI. The genes are TRBV6-5 and TRBJ2-7; 13 nucleotides line up with TRBD2. The sample here was PBMCs, mostly from graft donor cells, taken 360 days after TCRalphabeta/CD19-depleted stem cell transplant. This clonotype originated in a boy in the first two years of life who had a stem cell transplant for Wiskott-Aldrich syndrome, so the T cells may come from the graft donor. DNA of the CDR3: TGTGCCAGCAGTCAGGGGACAGGGACTAGCGGGAAATGGGTCTTC. Its translation: CASSQGTGTSGKWVF.